This TCR beta chain was obtained from a study of blood T cell repertoires in COVID-19. Using immunoSEQ multiplex PCR, the repertoire was profiled, and TCRdb retains in-frame clones only, with some absent. The sample records 300,000 to 450,000 clones, around 89% being singletons. The CDR3 spans 16 residues. With V trimmed by 0 bases and J by 9 bases, 9 bases remained unmatched. CDR1 LGHNA and CDR2 YNFKEQ come from the germline V gene. Two negative PCRs, clearance, or symptom resolution were required of recovered Cohort 3 donors. Material: PBMCs or T cells enriched from blood (not recorded which). This chain links TRBV4-2 with TRBJ2-1; 9 nucleotides agree with TRBD2. The clonotype was recovered from a woman between 18 and 30 years old who had recovered from COVID-19. CDR3: CASSQDLRGGRVEQFF. CDR3 DNA: TGTGCCAGCAGCCAAGATTTGCGGGGGGGCCGGGTTGAGCAGTTCTTC.